The T cell receptor beta chain under discussion was sequenced for a study of blood T cell repertoires in COVID-19. Overall study: T cells, B-cell-depleted T cells, or PBMCs supplied cDNA or gDNA.

Clones were read by immunoSEQ multiplex PCR, and TCRdb kept only the in-frame ones, dropping some. In the table there are 50,000 to 65,000 clones, roughly nine tenths of which are singletons. CDR3 length equals 16 residues. Germline loops: CDR1 PRHDT, CDR2 FYEKMQ (reference sequence). Of note for this clone: An end of the junction does not agree with germline; a read error may underlie this.

The material sequenced was peripheral blood. The sequence derives from a woman aged 55 to 70 with active or convalescent COVID-19. The V and J genes are TRBV13 and TRBJ2-4; no firm D call. The CDR3 region is CASSLGPVLAKNIQYF. The DNA of the CDR3 is TGTGCCAGCAGCCTAGGTCCCGTACTAGCCAAAAACATTCAGTACTTC.